The clone carrying this T cell receptor beta chain has a handful of counts. What it binds is not known. The record originates from a study of cytomegalovirus exposure and HLA in healthy donors. Overall study context: Of a few hundred genotyped donors, roughly 81% clustered with self-reported Caucasian donors. Points from the study as a whole: V- and J-gene trimming in TCR beta was tied to a missense DCLRE1C variant by an analysis performed later. It was reportedly the case that the classifier diagnosed cytomegalovirus status with high specificity and sensitivity.

Amplification used 60 Vbeta primers and 13 Jbeta primers. The repertoire was sequenced with immunoSEQ multiplex PCR; TCRdb's copy has only in-frame clones and lacks some. The sample carries some 140,000 clones, 55% to 80% recorded once. The sequence was collected from a woman between 35 and 50 years old in good health and CMV-seronegative. The sample taken for sequencing was PBMCs.

The CDR3 region has the DNA TGTGCCAGCAGTGAGCGGGGGACCACAGATACGCAGTATTTT. This sequence encodes CASSERGTTDTQYF. The chain uses TRBV6-1 and TRBJ2-3; 7 bases fit TRBD2. V lost 3 bases, J lost 2 bases, and 2 bases stayed unmatched. The germline CDR1 and CDR2 sequences are MNHNS and SASEGT. CDR3 size: 14 residues.